The T cell receptor beta chain under discussion was sequenced for a study of T cell responses to AZD1222 COVID-19 vaccine. Whole-study results and caveats: Just a handful of AZD1222 recipients were seropositive at baseline.

Turning to this clone: Antigen unknown.

Libraries were prepared by immunoSEQ multiplex PCR; TCRdb keeps only in-frame clonotypes and omits some of them. The sample lists 90,000 to 150,000 clones; approximately 88% were seen once. This CDR3 comprises 13 residues. V lost 4 bases to trimming and J lost 4 bases, with 11 bases between them. CDR1 and CDR2 (germline): SGHDT, YYEEEE. This chain links TRBV5-6 with TRBJ1-2; D ambiguous. The clonotype comes from an adult in good health. Sequencing was performed on peripheral blood, taken on day 0 of AZD1222 vaccination. CDR3 protein: CASSRWNLYGYTF. In DNA form, the CDR3 reads TGTGCCAGCAGCCGGTGGAACCTCTATGGCTACACCTTC.